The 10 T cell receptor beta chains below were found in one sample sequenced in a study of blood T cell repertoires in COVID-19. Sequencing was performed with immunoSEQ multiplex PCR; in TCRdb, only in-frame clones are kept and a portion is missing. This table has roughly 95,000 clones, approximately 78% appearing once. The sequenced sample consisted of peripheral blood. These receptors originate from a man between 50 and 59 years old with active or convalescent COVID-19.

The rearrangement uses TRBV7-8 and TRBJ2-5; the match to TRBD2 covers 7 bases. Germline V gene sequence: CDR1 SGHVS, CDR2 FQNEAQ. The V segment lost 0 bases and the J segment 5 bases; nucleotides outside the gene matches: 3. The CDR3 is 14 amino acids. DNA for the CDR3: TGTGCCAGCAGCTTAGCGGGGGGGTGGGAGACCCAGTACTTC. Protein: CASSLAGGWETQYF. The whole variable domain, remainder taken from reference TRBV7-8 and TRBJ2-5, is GAGVSQSPRYKVAKRGQDVALRCDPISGHVSLFWYQQALGQGPEFLTYFQNEAQLDKSGLPSDRFFAERPEGSVSTLKIQRTQQEDSAVYLCASSLAGGWETQYFGPGTRLLVL.

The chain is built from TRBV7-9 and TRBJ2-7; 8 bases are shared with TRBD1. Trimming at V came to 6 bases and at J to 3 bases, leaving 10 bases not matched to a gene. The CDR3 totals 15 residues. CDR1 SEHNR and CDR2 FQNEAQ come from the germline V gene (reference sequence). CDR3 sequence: CASSTGTGSFYEQYF. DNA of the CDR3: TGTGCCAGCAGTACCGGGACAGGCTCCTTCTACGAGCAGTACTTC.

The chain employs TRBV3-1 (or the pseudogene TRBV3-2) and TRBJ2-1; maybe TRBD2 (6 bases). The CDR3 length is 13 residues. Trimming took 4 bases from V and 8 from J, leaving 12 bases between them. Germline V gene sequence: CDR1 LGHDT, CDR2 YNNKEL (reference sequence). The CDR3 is CASSPSWRDEQFF. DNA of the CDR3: TGTGCCAGCAGCCCGTCCTGGAGGGATGAGCAGTTCTTC.

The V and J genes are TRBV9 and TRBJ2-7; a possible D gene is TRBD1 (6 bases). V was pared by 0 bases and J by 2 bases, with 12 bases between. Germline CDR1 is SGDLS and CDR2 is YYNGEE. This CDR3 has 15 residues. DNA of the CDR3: TGTGCCAGCAGCGTAGCTCCGGGACACACCTACGAGCAGTACTTC. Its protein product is CASSVAPGHTYEQYF.

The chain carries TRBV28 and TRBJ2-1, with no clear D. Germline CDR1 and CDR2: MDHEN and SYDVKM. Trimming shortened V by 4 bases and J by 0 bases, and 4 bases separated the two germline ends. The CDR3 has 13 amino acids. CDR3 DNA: TGTGCCAGCAGTTGGAGCTCCTACAATGAGCAGTTCTTC. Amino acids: CASSWSSYNEQFF.

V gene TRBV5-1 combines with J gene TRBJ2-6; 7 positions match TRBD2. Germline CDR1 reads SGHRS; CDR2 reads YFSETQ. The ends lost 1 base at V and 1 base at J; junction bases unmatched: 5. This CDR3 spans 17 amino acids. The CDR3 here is CASSLKEGGSGANVLTF. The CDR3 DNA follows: TGCGCCAGCAGCTTGAAAGAGGGAGGGTCTGGGGCCAACGTCCTGACTTTC.

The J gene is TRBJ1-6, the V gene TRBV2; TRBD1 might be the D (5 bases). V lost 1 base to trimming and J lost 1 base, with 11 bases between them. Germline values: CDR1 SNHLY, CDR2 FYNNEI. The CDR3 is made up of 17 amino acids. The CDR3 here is CASSEEVRGSYNSPLHF. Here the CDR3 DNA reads TGTGCCAGCAGTGAAGAGGTGCGGGGGTCCTATAATTCACCCCTCCACTTT.

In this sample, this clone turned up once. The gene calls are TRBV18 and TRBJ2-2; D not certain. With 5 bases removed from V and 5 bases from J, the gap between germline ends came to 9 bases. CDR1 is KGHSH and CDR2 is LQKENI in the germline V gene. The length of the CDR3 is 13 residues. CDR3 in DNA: TGTGCCAGCTCATTCCATGTTACCGGGGAGCTGTTTTTT. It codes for CASSFHVTGELFF.

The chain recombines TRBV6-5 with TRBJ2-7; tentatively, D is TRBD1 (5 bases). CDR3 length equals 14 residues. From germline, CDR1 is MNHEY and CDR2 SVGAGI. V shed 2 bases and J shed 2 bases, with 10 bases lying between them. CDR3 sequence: CASSYAGPPYEQYF. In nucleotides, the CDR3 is TGTGCCAGCAGTTACGCAGGGCCCCCCTACGAGCAGTACTTC.

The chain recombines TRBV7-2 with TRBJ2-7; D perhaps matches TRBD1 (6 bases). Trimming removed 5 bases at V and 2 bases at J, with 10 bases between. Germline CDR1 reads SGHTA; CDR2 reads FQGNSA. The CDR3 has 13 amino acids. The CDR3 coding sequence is TGTGCCAGCAGCACTAGGGGGACCTACGAGCAGTACTTC. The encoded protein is CASSTRGTYEQYF.